This is a list of T cell receptor beta chains from one sample in a study of shared clonotypes between healthy human individuals. Generated by immunoSEQ multiplex PCR, the TCRdb table keeps only in-frame clones and is missing some. The table has under 600,000 clones, nearly 98% seen once. Sequencing was performed on naive CD8+ T cells sorted from blood. These receptors were taken from a man aged 30 to 39 in good health. Both conserved end residues are part of each CDR3. Each record gives: J gene, V gene, clone size, CDR3 protein. Clone size is stated in some rows and not others, as once, few, many or a class when expanded.

TRBJ2-7 TRBV18 NA CASSPLGPADEQYF
TRBJ2-7 TRBV27 NA CASSLATGLRYEQYF
TRBJ2-7 TRBV10-1 NA CASSYRDPSRYFYYEQYF
TRBJ1-4 TRBV21-1 NA CASQRSPSTFNEKLFF
TRBJ2-2 TRBV7-6 few CASSLPRLGTSSGELFF
TRBJ1-2 TRBV5-1 once CASSLERGLYYGYTF
TRBJ2-7 TRBV21-1 NA CAIVGKSLSYEQYF
TRBJ2-1 TRBV29-1 NA CSVVYPAHEQFF
TRBJ2-3 TRBV4-3 NA CASSQGVLNTQYF
TRBJ2-4 TRBV18 NA CASSLGQGGNIQYF
TRBJ1-5 TRBV15 NA CATSQLDGSNQPQHF
TRBJ2-7 TRBV15 once CATSQDSYEQYF
TRBJ2-2 TRBV28 NA CASSFPAGVVTGELFF
TRBJ1-1 TRBV23-1 NA CASSLWAVIIQDTEAFF
TRBJ2-7 TRBV7-6 NA CASSNGDTSNYEQYF
TRBJ2-7 TRBV27 NA CASSLSPYSYEQYF
TRBJ2-7 TRBV6-6 NA CASTNKARSPYEQYF
TRBJ2-2 TRBV10-2 NA CASSESIAGWSTGELFF
TRBJ2-1 TRBV9 NA CASSPTDNEQFF
TRBJ2-7 TRBV13 NA CASSRSFGVGYEQYF
TRBJ2-7 TRBV27 NA CASRTGLEQYF
TRBJ2-4 TRBV2 once CASSEPPAGGPENIQYF
TRBJ2-3 TRBV7-8 NA CASSSRTSGIFTDTQYF
TRBJ2-7 TRBV28 NA CASRDGYEQYF
TRBJ2-3 TRBV18 NA CASSPVPGQGSMTDTQYF
TRBJ2-2 TRBV7-2 NA CASSTPMRSGTGGELFF
TRBJ2-2 TRBV6-5 NA CASSFSGYTGELFF
TRBJ2-7 TRBV7-9 NA CASSPRTSGTSYEQYF
TRBJ2-7 TRBV10-3 NA CAISTSGSSYEQYF
TRBJ2-7 TRBV15 NA CATSSPGQPYEQYF
TRBJ2-5 TRBV19 once CASSIGTGGETQYF
TRBJ2-7 TRBV5-4 NA CASSLSGTGIYEQYF
TRBJ2-1 TRBV7-2 NA CASSLAHNEQFF
TRBJ1-5 TRBV10-3 NA CAISESGRDSNQPQHF
TRBJ2-5 TRBV25-1 NA CATAPAGQETQYF